Here is one T cell receptor beta chain with its context. Treatment defined: oral pan-JAK inhibitor, 5-10 mg twice daily. The data originate from a study of CD8+ T cells in alopecia areata. This CDR3 is 13 amino acids long. Trimming removed 3 bases from V and 1 base from J, with 3 bases in between. CDR1 is MRHNA and CDR2 is SNTAGT in the germline V gene. RNA was extracted and reverse transcribed into cDNA as the sequencing template. Libraries were prepared by immunoSEQ multiplex PCR; TCRdb keeps only in-frame clonotypes and omits some of them. The sample has a few hundred thousand clones; over 45% are singletons.

The specimen comprised CD4+ T cells sorted from blood, sampled around week 54, from a patient treated with tofacitinib. V and J are TRBV6-4 and TRBJ2-2; D gene uncertain. This sequence originates from a human donor with alopecia areata. The DNA for the CDR3 is TGTGCCAGCAGTGAAGGGAACACCGGGGAGCTGTTTTTT. Protein product: CASSEGNTGELFF.